What follows is one T cell receptor beta chain and its context. Trimming removed 0 bases from V and 0 bases from J, with 11 bases in between. The CDR3 covers 16 residues. Germline loops: CDR1 SGHRS, CDR2 YFSETQ. These data originate in a study of cytomegalovirus exposure and HLA in healthy donors. The PCR ran on 60 Vbeta and 13 Jbeta primers. Using immunoSEQ multiplex PCR, the repertoire was profiled, and TCRdb retains in-frame clones only, with some absent. The sample includes approximately 190,000 clones, roughly an eighth of them seen just once. The origin of this receptor is a man in his fifties in good health and CMV-seropositive. The chain couples TRBV5-1 to TRBJ2-3, with D tentatively TRBD1 (5 bases). Sequenced material: PBMCs. This chain's CDR3 is CASSLGQPKSTDTQYF. The CDR3 region has the DNA TGCGCCAGCAGCTTGGGACAGCCCAAAAGCACAGATACGCAGTATTTT.